This passage covers 22 T cell receptor beta chains from one sample sequenced in a study of blood T cell repertoires in COVID-19. Profiled with immunoSEQ multiplex PCR; TCRdb holds only in-frame clones, not every one. This table holds just over 150,000 clones, approximately 92% found once. Material for sequencing was peripheral blood. The source is a woman aged 40 to 50 with acute or convalescent COVID-19.

The V gene is TRBV7-8, the J gene TRBJ1-4, with D maybe TRBD1 (6 bases). Germline V gives CDR1 SGHVS, CDR2 FQNEAQ. Trimming shortened V by 2 bases and J by 5 bases, and 12 bases separated the two germline ends. CDR3 length: 15 residues. CDR3 protein: CASSLSAGENEKLFF. CDR3 coding DNA: TGTGCCAGCAGCTTATCGGCAGGGGAGAATGAAAAACTGTTTTTT.

This sequence joins TRBV18 and TRBJ1-3; D remains ambiguous. The CDR3 spans 12 residues. V was cut by 3 bases and J by 4 bases, with 4 bases left in between. Germline lookup yields CDR1 KGHSH and CDR2 LQKENI. CDR3 in amino acids: CASSPEGNTIYF. DNA for the CDR3: TGTGCCAGCTCACCCGAGGGAAACACCATATATTTT.

The chain has TRBV24-1 and TRBJ2-3; TRBD2 might be the D (5 bases). The CDR3 has 16 residues. V lost 1 base and J 2 bases, leaving 12 bases between the germline ends. CDR1 is KGHDR, CDR2 SFDVKD, per germline. The chain's CDR3 is CATSDFRESITDTQYF. CDR3 sequence (DNA): TGTGCCACCAGTGATTTTCGGGAATCAATCACAGATACGCAGTATTTT.

The genes are TRBV19 and TRBJ1-3; D possibly corresponds to TRBD1 (6 bases). The germline gives CDR1 LNHDA, CDR2 SQIVND (reference sequence). There are 13 residues in the CDR3. The V gene lost 7 bases and the J gene lost 4 bases, with 11 bases spanning the gap. Here the CDR3 reads CASNPQGGNTIYF. DNA of the CDR3: TGTGCCAGTAACCCACAGGGAGGAAACACCATATATTTT.

For the CDR3, the DNA is TGTGCCAGCAGTGTAGGACAGGACCCCTACGAGCAGTACTTC. Translating it yields CASSVGQDPYEQYF. This chain joins TRBV2 and TRBJ2-7; 7 bases align to TRBD1. Germline values: CDR1 SNHLY, CDR2 FYNNEI. The CDR3 sequence is 14 residues long. The V and J ends lost 4 bases and 2 bases, in that order; junction bases with no gene match: 5.

About this clone itself: The sample holds other DNA sequences that translate to the same CDR3. The chain uses TRBV3-1 (or the pseudogene TRBV3-2) and TRBJ1-2; 8 bases align to TRBD1. The V gene's germline CDR1 is LGHDT and CDR2 YNNKEL (reference sequence). The CDR3 is 14 residues long. The V segment lost 4 bases and the J segment 4 bases; nucleotides outside the gene matches: 5. CDR3 amino acids: CASSLGTGGYGYTF. CDR3 DNA sequence: TGTGCCAGCAGCCTAGGGACAGGCGGCTATGGCTACACCTTC.

The rearrangement uses TRBV7-9 and TRBJ1-2; tentatively, D is TRBD1 (5 bases). The V end lost 5 bases, the J end lost 8 bases, and 15 bases lay between the germline ends. Germline V gene sequence: CDR1 SEHNR, CDR2 FQNEAQ (reference sequence). This CDR3 contains 13 residues. CDR3 nucleotide sequence: TGTGCCAGCAGCCTCGACAGTTTTAAGGGCTACACCTTC. Protein product: CASSLDSFKGYTF.

The chain links TRBV18 to TRBJ1-2; maybe TRBD1 (5 bases). V dropped 0 bases and J dropped 4 bases, with 9 bases sitting between them. This CDR3 region has 14 residues. Germline V gene data show CDR1 as KGHSH and CDR2 as LQKENI. The CDR3 sequence is CASSPPTATYGYTF. CDR3 DNA sequence: TGTGCCAGCTCACCACCGACAGCAACCTATGGCTACACCTTC.

V gene TRBV28 combines with J gene TRBJ2-1, with 9 bases matching TRBD2. Looked up from germline, CDR1 is MDHEN and CDR2 is SYDVKM. The CDR3 runs 14 residues. V was pared by 2 bases and J by 8 bases, with 4 bases of the junction left unmatched. For the CDR3, the DNA is TGTGCCAGCAGTTTAGCGGGGGGGCAGCATGAGCAGTTCTTC. This encodes CASSLAGGQHEQFF.

A word on this clone: A junction boundary mismatches the germline segment, possibly from a read error. V usage is TRBV6-2 or TRBV6-3 and J usage is TRBJ2-3, with TRBD1 identical over 7 bases. The CDR3 runs to 15 residues. From germline, CDR1 is MNHEY and CDR2 SVGEGT. CDR3 protein: CASSYSTIGTDPQYF. The CDR3 bases are TGTGCCAGCAGTTACTCGACTATCGGGACAGATCCGCAGTATTTT.

This chain uses TRBV5-1 with TRBJ1-1, with 8 nucleotides matching TRBD1. The CDR3 is 16 residues long. From germline, CDR1 is SGHRS and CDR2 YFSETQ. The J segment lost 1 base and the V segment lost 4 bases, leaving 9 bases of the junction unmatched. CDR3 bases: TGCGCCAGCAGCCTCTTAACCGGGACAGGGAACACTGAAGCTTTCTTT. It is translated as CASSLLTGTGNTEAFF.

This clone was seen just once. The rearrangement joins TRBV7-6 to TRBJ2-5; 7 positions match TRBD1. The CDR3 has 16 amino acids. V was pared by 0 bases and J by 4 bases, with 8 bases of the junction left unmatched. Germline V gene lookup returns CDR1 SGHVS and CDR2 FNYEAQ. The CDR3 spells CASSLATTGMGETQYF. The CDR3 bases are TGTGCCAGCAGCTTAGCCACGACAGGGATGGGAGAGACCCAGTACTTC.

The chain recombines TRBV18 with TRBJ1-1; 8 bases align to TRBD1. Per the germline V gene, CDR1 is KGHSH and CDR2 is LQKENI. This CDR3 region has 14 residues. V lost 5 bases to trimming and J lost 1 base; unmatched junction nucleotides: 3. The CDR3 DNA sequence: TGTGCCAGCTCAGGGACAGGTGGGAACACTGAAGCTTTCTTT. This codes for CASSGTGGNTEAFF.

The chain links TRBV24-1 to TRBJ2-7; a weak D match, TRBD1 (5 bases). This CDR3 has 14 residues. Germline V gene lookup returns CDR1 KGHDR and CDR2 SFDVKD. V dropped 3 bases and J dropped 1 base, with 9 bases sitting between them. CDR3 sequence (DNA): TGTGCCACCAGTGATCCCAGGGCGTCCTACGAGCAGTACTTC. Translated: CATSDPRASYEQYF.

This chain joins TRBV2 and TRBJ1-2, with 8 bases matching TRBD1. The trim removed 6 bases at V and 2 bases at J, leaving 17 bases unmatched. Germline CDR1 reads SNHLY; CDR2 reads FYNNEI. The CDR3 loop spans 18 amino acids. CDR3 DNA sequence: TGTGCCAGCAGACCTAGACAGGGGACAGGTCTATCGAACTATGGCTACACCTTC. Translated: CASRPRQGTGLSNYGYTF.

The chain combines TRBV5-1 with TRBJ1-3, with D possibly TRBD1 on 6 matching bases. The germline gives CDR1 SGHRS, CDR2 YFSETQ. V was shortened by 2 bases and J by 2 bases, with 11 bases between the two germline ends. There are 15 residues in the CDR3. CDR3 loop: CASSFGQTTGNTIYF. CDR3 bases: TGCGCCAGCAGCTTCGGACAGACAACTGGAAACACCATATATTTT. The whole variable domain, remainder taken from reference TRBV5-1 and TRBJ1-3, is KAGVTQTPRYLIKTRGQQVTLSCSPISGHRSVSWYQQTPGQGLQFLFEYFSETQRNKGNFPGRFSGRQFSNSRSEMNVSTLELGDSALYLCASSFGQTTGNTIYFGEGSWLTVV.

The chain joins TRBV10-1 to TRBJ2-7; D is perhaps TRBD2 (6 bases). This CDR3 comprises 14 residues. From germline, CDR1 is WNHNN and CDR2 SYGVQD (reference sequence). V lost 2 bases and J 2 bases, leaving 10 bases between the germline ends. The CDR3 region has the DNA TGCGCCAGCAGTGAGCGCGCGGGGCCCTACGAGCAGTACTTC. It specifies CASSERAGPYEQYF.

J is TRBJ2-3 and V is TRBV6-5; TRBD2 matches at 13 bases. The germline V gene encodes CDR1 MNHEY and CDR2 SVGAGI. This CDR3 is 15 amino acids long. V lost 9 bases and J lost 4; bases outside the gene matches: 7. The CDR3 DNA follows: TGTGCCAGTAGGAGACTAGCGGGGGGCTCAGATACGCAGTATTTT. It encodes CASRRLAGGSDTQYF.

The chain joins TRBV9 to TRBJ1-5; D is unclear. Germline V CDR1 and CDR2: SGDLS, YYNGEE. The CDR3 has 14 residues. The V gene lost 3 bases and the J gene lost 1 base, with 8 bases spanning the gap. The CDR3 region has the DNA TGTGCCAGCAGCGGCGGGAAAAGCAATCAGCCCCAGCATTTT. It specifies CASSGGKSNQPQHF.

The J gene is TRBJ2-2, the V gene TRBV19; D is undetermined. Trimming stripped 5 bases from V and 6 bases from J, with 4 bases between. CDR3 length: 11 residues. CDR1 LNHDA and CDR2 SQIVND come from the germline V gene (reference sequence). In DNA form, the CDR3 reads TGTGCCAGTAGTCTCTCCGGGGAGCTGTTTTTT. It translates to CASSLSGELFF.

The chain recombines TRBV27 with TRBJ1-2; the match to TRBD1 covers 9 bases. This CDR3 comprises 16 residues. Germline V CDR1 and CDR2: MNHEY, SMNVEV (reference sequence). With 6 bases clipped from V and 7 bases from J, the junction kept 15 bases outside the gene matches. CDR3 sequence reads: CASRARPGQGIGGYTF. In DNA form, the CDR3 reads TGTGCCAGCAGAGCTCGACCGGGACAGGGAATCGGTGGCTACACCTTC.

This clone was seen only once. The chain is built from TRBV10-3 and TRBJ2-6, with D uncertain. V dropped 6 bases and J dropped 0 bases, with 9 bases sitting between them. This CDR3 region has 15 residues. The germline V gene encodes CDR1 ENHRY and CDR2 SYGVKD. DNA of the CDR3: TGTGCCATCAGCTTGACGGGCTCTGGGGCCAACGTCCTGACTTTC. It codes for CAISLTGSGANVLTF.